This TCR beta chain was identified during a study of blood T cell repertoires in COVID-19 (dated by TCRdb to 2018 to 2021). About the full investigation: Samples covering the acute and convalescent phases of COVID-19 were provided by collaborators in the United States, Italy and Spain. Deeply sampled blood TCRbeta repertoires from subjects exposed to, actively infected with, or recovered from COVID-19 were included in the dataset. Where available, HLA class I and class II types were taken from metadata supplied by the sample provider and were not determined by assay-based typing. Samples came from the ongoing ImmuneRACE study (first 160 participants) plus 1,254 subjects from 6 global collaborators. The material from the prospective study consisted of cDNA or gDNA derived from T cells, B-cell-depleted T cells, or PBMCs. A de-identified subject ID, COVID-19 status, age in years and sex were almost always included in the sample metadata. The repertoires were made available in a free public database intended to serve as a resource for research on the immune response to SARS-CoV-2. Results and caveats for the whole study, not just this receptor: How much clinical and demographic metadata was included differed by source and by participant, and the metadata was provided uncurated.

In Seattle, one collaborating source enrolled patients while the infection was active and tracked those patients longitudinally over the course of disease. Whole blood was collected in K2EDTA tubes by collaborating institutions according to the institutions' own protocols. For TCRbeta analysis, collaborators shipped samples in one of three forms: frozen whole blood, isolated PBMCs, or DNA extracted from either of those sample types. TCRbeta CDR3 regions were amplified from genomic DNA using the immunoSEQ Assay, a bias-controlled multiplex PCR. From the authors' description of their analysis: The number of nucleated cells in each sample was estimated by amplification of reference gene primers within the assay. To quantify the absolute abundance of each unique TCRbeta CDR3 rearrangement, sequence reads were collapsed and filtered. Productive Simpson clonality was computed per sample as the square root of Simpson's diversity index over productive rearrangements. Held by TCRdb, this immuneACCESS table contains in-frame sequences only and omits some clones. Under half of the omission traces to an unresolved V gene where checked; the cause of the rest is unknown. The DNA gave D and trimming, while V, J and clone size come from that table. The sample table holds roughly 190,000 clones, of which about 86% were seen once. The ten most abundant clones make up roughly 11% of the sample.

V drops 5 bases and J drops 0 bases, leaving 16 bases in between. For CDR1 and CDR2, the germline V gene (reference sequence) lists SEHNR and FQNEAQ. The CDR3 runs 16 amino acids, cysteine and phenylalanine included. Kept here is only the CDR3 DNA, which spans 48 bases and is read in frame from base 1. Concerning this clone: Its antigen target is currently unknown. Base qualities are not at hand, and no much larger clone is one base apart.

The sequence was collected from a woman aged 55-69 years with COVID-19, enrolled during active disease. The sequenced sample was peripheral blood. The V gene is TRBV7-9 and the J gene is TRBJ2-5, with a tentative D gene TRBD1 over 6 matching bases. The CDR3 loop reads CASSLAGTQYQETQYF. The base sequence is TGTGCCAGCAGCCTCGCCGGGACACAGTACCAAGAGACCCAGTACTTC.